The 8 T cell receptor beta chains reported below all come from one sample, sequenced in a study of blood T cell repertoires in COVID-19. Sequencing was performed with immunoSEQ multiplex PCR; in TCRdb, only in-frame clones are kept and a portion is missing. The sample shows 150,000 to 200,000 clones, over 80% of them seen only once. Sequences were obtained from PBMCs or T cells enriched from blood (not recorded which). These receptors were collected from a woman aged 25 to 39 who had been exposed to COVID-19.

The V call is TRBV11-2, the J call TRBJ1-2; 7 positions agree with TRBD1. V shed 0 bases, J shed 4 bases, and the junction held 2 bases outside the gene matches. Germline V gene data show CDR1 as SGHAT and CDR2 as FQNNGV. The CDR3 sequence is 14 residues long. CDR3 sequence: CASSLERDSYGYTF. The CDR3 nucleotides are TGTGCCAGCAGCTTAGAACGGGACAGCTATGGCTACACCTTC.

This chain connects TRBV18 to TRBJ1-1; D is perhaps TRBD1 (5 bases). The CDR3 consists of 14 residues. V gave up 2 bases and J gave up 1 base, with 8 bases separating them. Germline V gives CDR1 KGHSH, CDR2 LQKENI. CDR3 bases: TGTGCCAGCTCACCAAGGGGTAAGAACACTGAAGCTTTCTTT. Amino acids: CASSPRGKNTEAFF.

This clone came up once. The chain uses TRBV5-6 and TRBJ2-7, with unresolved D. Germline V CDR1 and CDR2: SGHDT, YYEEEE. The V gene lost 0 bases and the J gene lost 6 bases, with 16 bases spanning the gap. CDR3 length equals 15 residues. DNA for the CDR3: TGTGCCAGCAGCTTGGACGCAGCGACTTCGCTCGAGCAGTACTTC. Protein product: CASSLDAATSLEQYF.

The chain carries TRBV3-1 (or the pseudogene TRBV3-2) and TRBJ2-2; 10 bases align to TRBD2. The CDR3 is 17 amino acids. Germline V gene data show CDR1 as LGHDT and CDR2 as YNNKEL (reference sequence). The V gene end was trimmed by 0 bases and the J gene end by 7 bases; junction bases not matched to a gene: 8. CDR3 DNA: TGTGCCAGCAGCCAAGATCGAGCGGGGGGGCTTGGCGGGGAGCTGTTTTTT. Amino acid sequence: CASSQDRAGGLGGELFF.

The chain uses TRBV4-1 and TRBJ1-2; no clear D. The CDR3 contains 14 residues. Trimming left V 0 bases short and J 8 bases short, with 13 bases between. Germline V gene sequence: CDR1 MGHRA, CDR2 YSYEKL. The CDR3 loop reads CASSQDEFWRGYTF. As DNA, the CDR3 is TGCGCCAGCAGCCAAGATGAATTCTGGAGGGGCTACACCTTC.

The chain has TRBV19 and TRBJ2-3, with 13 positions matching TRBD2. CDR1 and CDR2 from the germline V gene are LNHDA and SQIVND (reference sequence). This CDR3 contains 14 residues. With 4 bases clipped from V and 7 bases from J, the junction kept 2 bases outside the gene matches. In nucleotides, the CDR3 is TGTGCCAGTAGTACGACTAGCGGGGGGCATACGCAGTATTTT. Its translation is CASSTTSGGHTQYF.

A word on this clone: In the same sample, other DNA sequences code for this CDR3. The chain carries TRBV3-1 (or the pseudogene TRBV3-2) and TRBJ2-3, with 10 nucleotides matching TRBD2. Germline V CDR1 and CDR2: LGHDT, YNNKEL (reference sequence). CDR3 length: 15 residues. Trimming at V came to 1 base and at J to 3 bases, leaving 1 base not matched to a gene. In DNA form, the CDR3 reads TGTGCCAGCAGCCAAGGAGCGGGGGGGACAGATACGCAGTATTTT. Encoded protein: CASSQGAGGTDTQYF.

This chain uses TRBV5-8 with TRBJ1-2, with 9 nucleotides matching TRBD1. The CDR3 contains 13 residues. Germline V gene lookup returns CDR1 SGHTS and CDR2 YDEGEE. Unmatched junction bases numbered 8, after V lost 9 bases and J lost 5 bases. CDR3 loop: CATGQGQLYGYTF. In DNA, the CDR3 is TGTGCCACCGGACAGGGGCAGTTGTATGGCTACACCTTC.